The rows below give T cell receptor beta chains drawn from one sample of a study of Graves' ophthalmopathy and Graves' hyperthyroidism. Each CDR3 protein gets one entry after TCRdb re-called the multiplex PCR reads with MiXCR. The repertoire holds 500,000 to 800,000 distinct CDR3 sequences, with approximately 39% as singletons. The specimen was peripheral blood. The receptors derive from an adult man with Graves' ophthalmopathy. CDR3s leave out the opening cysteine and the closing phenylalanine or tryptophan.

V gene: TRBV2
J gene: TRBJ1-1
CDR3 protein: ASRTITPNTEAF

V gene: TRBV10-3
J gene: .
CDR3 protein: AIRWGLARGDTQH

V gene: TRBV12-3/TRBV12-4
J gene: TRBJ1-5
CDR3 protein: ASSPWGSNQPQH

V gene: TRBV29-1
J gene: TRBJ2-6
CDR3 protein: SVQAGTVLT

V gene: TRBV4-1
J gene: TRBJ1-5
CDR3 protein: ASSQATGPQPQH

V gene: TRBV2
J gene: TRBJ1-1
CDR3 protein: ASRASGGYTEAF

V gene: TRBV10-3
J gene: TRBJ1-1
CDR3 protein: ASSQGRRNTEAF

V gene: TRBV4-1
J gene: TRBJ2-7
CDR3 protein: ASSQAGHEQY

V gene: TRBV7-2
J gene: TRBJ2-5
CDR3 protein: ASSLDRATQETQY

V gene: TRBV9
J gene: TRBJ2-5
CDR3 protein: ASSAGVGQETQY

V gene: TRBV6-5
J gene: TRBJ1-2
CDR3 protein: ASATGQGGGYT

V gene: TRBV29-1
J gene: TRBJ1-1
CDR3 protein: SVTPGQGRTEAF